This T cell receptor (beta chain) comes out of a study of blood T cell repertoires in COVID-19. Turning to the study itself: Whether acute or convalescent, the COVID-19 samples came from the United States, Italy and Spain. Sample material is recorded as cDNA or gDNA derived from T cells, B-cell-depleted T cells, or PBMCs.

The CDR3 totals 16 residues. CDR1 SGHRS and CDR2 YFSETQ come from the germline V gene. J gave up 2 bases and V 5 bases, and 6 bases lay outside the gene matches. Original methodology: Reference gene primer amplification gave nucleated cell count estimates. The table came from immunoSEQ multiplex PCR; TCRdb's copy has only in-frame clones and leaves some out. Clone size and V and J calls were adopted from that table, with D and trimming inferred from the DNA. The table lists 160,000 or so clones, 80% to 95% of them singletons. The receptor's source is a woman aged 55-69 years with COVID-19, enrolled during active disease. Sequencing used peripheral blood. The chain couples TRBV5-1 to TRBJ2-3, with 12 bases matching TRBD2. CDR3 DNA: TGCGCCAGCAGTGTACGGACTAGCGGGGTCACAGATACGCAGTATTTT. This encodes CASSVRTSGVTDTQYF. The full variable domain, rest sourced from reference TRBV5-1 and TRBJ2-3, is KAGVTQTPRYLIKTRGQQVTLSCSPISGHRSVSWYQQTPGQGLQFLFEYFSETQRNKGNFPGRFSGRQFSNSRSEMNVSTLELGDSALYLCASSVRTSGVTDTQYFGPGTRLTVL.